The rows below give T cell receptor beta chains drawn from one sample of a study of T cell responses to AZD1222 COVID-19 vaccine. The method was immunoSEQ multiplex PCR; TCRdb's version includes in-frame clones alone and lacks a portion of them. The repertoire holds approximately 130,000 clones, roughly 90% seen once, with 4.5% to 7% in the top ten. The sample was peripheral blood, taken 28 days after the second AZD1222 dose. The receptor source for this set is an adult who received the AZD1222 COVID-19 vaccine. The CDR3 runs from the conserved cysteine through the conserved F or W. The D gene is left open where the match is weak. The size field is filled for only some rows; it gives once, few, many or a size class.

TRBD2,20,TRBV7-8,TRBJ2-2,once,TGTGCCAGCAGCCCGATCAGGACTTTACTAGCGGGGGCCCACACCGGGGAGCTGTTTTTT,CASSPIRTLLAGAHTGELFF
NA,13,TRBV6-6,TRBJ2-3,NA,TGTGCCAGCAGTTACTCGACTGCAGATACGCAGTATTTT,CASSYSTADTQYF
NA,14,TRBV10-3,TRBJ2-7,NA,TGTGCCATCAAAGCCGATAGGTATACCTACGAGCAGTACTTC,CAIKADRYTYEQYF
NA,15,TRBV7-2,TRBJ2-3,NA,TGTGCCAGCAGCCGCGGGACAGCTAGCACAGATACGCAGTATTTT,CASSRGTASTDTQYF
NA,15,TRBV3-1/TRBV3-2,TRBJ1-1,once,TGTGCCAGCAGCCAAGAAGGGGCGGGGAACACTGAAGCTTTCTTT,CASSQEGAGNTEAFF
NA,14,TRBV28,TRBJ1-6,NA,TGTGCCAGCGGCGGCAGCTCCTATAATTCACCCCTCCACTTT,CASGGSSYNSPLHF
NA,15,TRBV5-1,TRBJ2-1,NA,TGCGCCAGCAGCTCTTCGCCGAGCTCCTACAATGAGCAGTTCTTC,CASSSSPSSYNEQFF
TRBD2,16,TRBV9,TRBJ2-3,NA,TGTGCCAGCAGCGTAACAAGCGGGGGGATCCCAGATACGCAGTATTTT,CASSVTSGGIPDTQYF
NA,14,TRBV10-1,TRBJ2-7,NA,TGCGCCAGCAGTGGGGCAGGGACGACCTACGAGCAGTACTTC,CASSGAGTTYEQYF
NA,15,TRBV9,TRBJ1-3,NA,TGTGCCAGCAGCGGGGATTTCGACTCTGGAAACACCATATATTTT,CASSGDFDSGNTIYF
NA,15,TRBV21-1,TRBJ1-3,NA,TGTGCCAGCAGCAAAGAGAAGTTTAAGGGGGACACCATATATTTT,CASSKEKFKGDTIYF
NA,13,TRBV30,TRBJ1-2,NA,TGTGCCTGGAGCGTAGGGCCGAACTATGGCTACACCTTC,CAWSVGPNYGYTF
TRBD1,13,TRBV4-3,TRBJ1-1,NA,TGCGCCAGCAGCCAATCAGGGGGCAGGCTAGCTTTCTTT,CASSQSGGRLAFF
NA,14,TRBV6-5,TRBJ2-7,NA,TGTGCCAGCGCCCCCGGGCGAGGGCCCTACGAGCAGTACTTC,CASAPGRGPYEQYF
NA,11,TRBV5-1,TRBJ2-7,NA,TGCGCCAGCAGCCCGCACTACGAGCAGTACTTC,CASSPHYEQYF
NA,14,TRBV4-3,TRBJ2-1,once,TGCGCCAGCAGCCAAGGCGGGGATTACAATGAGCAGTTCTTC,CASSQGGDYNEQFF
NA,15,TRBV5-4,TRBJ2-1,NA,TGTGCCAGCAGCTTGGTTGGCAGTTCCTACAATGAGCAGTTCTTC,CASSLVGSSYNEQFF
TRBD1,18,TRBV11-2,TRBJ2-6,NA,TGTGCCAGCAGCCCCTGGACAGGCCCCGACTCTGGGGCCAACGTCCTGACTTTC,CASSPWTGPDSGANVLTF
NA,14,TRBV24-1,TRBJ1-2,NA,TGTGCCACCAGTGACCCAGGAGGGGGCTATGGCTACACCTTC,CATSDPGGGYGYTF
TRBD1,14,TRBV19,TRBJ1-5,NA,TGTGCCAGTAGTAAGGGACAGCCAGATCAGCCCCAGCATTTT,CASSKGQPDQPQHF
NA,14,TRBV5-8,TRBJ1-2,NA,TGTGCCAGCAGCTTGAAACAACCCCTGGGAGGCTACACCTTC,CASSLKQPLGGYTF
TRBD1,20,TRBV4-3,TRBJ2-1,NA,TGCGCCAGCAGCCAAGAAACAGGGGCGAACCTACTGAGCTCCTACAATGAGCAGTTCTTC,CASSQETGANLLSSYNEQFF
NA,15,TRBV30,TRBJ1-1,once,TGTGCCTGGAGTGTATCCCAGGGCTGGGGCACTGAAGCTTTCTTT,CAWSVSQGWGTEAFF
TRBD1,14,TRBV5-8,TRBJ2-7,NA,TGTGCCAGCAGCGGGACAGGGGTTTCCTACGAGCAGTACTTC,CASSGTGVSYEQYF
NA,14,TRBV6-1,TRBJ1-6,NA,TGTGCCAGCAGTGAACCACAGCCCCCTTCACCCCTCCACTTT,CASSEPQPPSPLHF
NA,13,TRBV30,TRBJ2-1,once,TGTGCCTGGAGTGTACCCGCTCACAATGAGCAGTTCTTC,CAWSVPAHNEQFF
NA,13,TRBV2,TRBJ1-5,NA,TGTGCCAGCAGGGGGGATAGCAATCAGCCCCAGCATTTT,CASRGDSNQPQHF
NA,15,TRBV5-1,TRBJ2-1,once,TGCGCCAGCAGCCTAAGGACGGATTCCTACAATGAGCAGTTCTTC,CASSLRTDSYNEQFF
TRBD1,16,TRBV10-1,TRBJ2-2,NA,TGCGCCAGCAGGCCTCAGACAGGGCGCGACACCGGGGAGCTGTTTTTT,CASRPQTGRDTGELFF
NA,17,TRBV4-2,TRBJ1-6,once,TGTGCCAGCAGCCACCCCGAAGGGAGCTCCTATAATTCACCCCTCCACTTT,CASSHPEGSSYNSPLHF
TRBD2,15,TRBV15,TRBJ2-1,NA,TGTGCCACCAGCAGGGGGGGGAACTCCTACAATGAGCAGTTCTTC,CATSRGGNSYNEQFF
TRBD1,18,TRBV5-1,TRBJ2-7,NA,TGCGCCAGCAGCTTGGCCTCGTTGCAGGGGGACAGGACTTACGAGCAGTACTTC,CASSLASLQGDRTYEQYF
TRBD1,15,TRBV18,TRBJ2-2,NA,TGTGCCAGCTCACCGAGAGACAGGGATGGCGGGGAGCTGTTTTTT,CASSPRDRDGGELFF
TRBD2,18,TRBV7-8,TRBJ2-1,NA,TGTGCCAGCAGACCACTCGTGGGACTAGCGGGGATCTACAATGAGCAGTTCTTC,CASRPLVGLAGIYNEQFF
NA,15,TRBV14,TRBJ2-7,NA,TGTGCCAGCAGCCAAGCCGGGACACCAGCCTACGAGCAGTACTTC,CASSQAGTPAYEQYF
NA,15,TRBV4-1,TRBJ1-1,NA,TGCGCCAGCAGCCAAGGGCACGGATCGAACACTGAAGCTTTCTTT,CASSQGHGSNTEAFF
TRBD1,14,TRBV29-1,TRBJ2-3,NA,TGCAGCGTAGGACAGGGTTCTAGCACAGATACGCAGTATTTT,CSVGQGSSTDTQYF
TRBD2,18,TRBV5-4,TRBJ2-1,NA,TGTGCCAGCAGCCGGGGACTAGCGGGAGGCAGCTCCTACAATGAGCAGTTCTTC,CASSRGLAGGSSYNEQFF
NA,13,TRBV7-2,TRBJ1-1,NA,TGTGCCAGCAGCTTAACTGAGAACACTGAAGCTTTCTTT,CASSLTENTEAFF
NA,14,TRBV4-2,TRBJ1-5,NA,TGTGCCAGCAGCCAGCAGGTTGGCAATCAGCCCCAGCATTTT,CASSQQVGNQPQHF
NA,12,TRBV18,TRBJ2-1,NA,TGTGCCAGCTCACCACAGGGTACTGAGCAGTTCTTC,CASSPQGTEQFF
TRBD1,16,TRBV25-1,TRBJ2-7,NA,TGTGCCAGCAGTGAATATTGGGGCAGGGGGCTTAGCGAGCAGTACTTC,CASSEYWGRGLSEQYF
TRBD1,15,TRBV9,TRBJ2-1,NA,TGTGCCAGCAGCGTAGGGGACAGGGGGCTCGATGAGCAGTTCTTC,CASSVGDRGLDEQFF
NA,12,TRBV6-2/TRBV6-3,TRBJ1-5,NA,TGTGCCAGCAGTTACTCGACTGGGTCCCAGCATTTT,CASSYSTGSQHF
TRBD1,14,TRBV18,TRBJ1-1,NA,TGTGCCAGCTCACTCCGGACAGGAGGAACTGAAGCTTTCTTT,CASSLRTGGTEAFF
NA,14,TRBV6-5,TRBJ2-7,NA,TGTGCCAGCAGTTACGATGGAATCCCCTACGAGCAGTACTTC,CASSYDGIPYEQYF
NA,11,TRBV30,TRBJ1-1,NA,TGTGCCTTGATCGGACAGATCGGAGCTTTCTTT,CALIGQIGAFF
NA,12,TRBV11-2,TRBJ2-7,NA,TGTGCCAGCACAAATTTGGGCTACGAGCAGTACTTC,CASTNLGYEQYF
NA,16,TRBV3-1/TRBV3-2,TRBJ2-5,NA,TGTGCCAGCAGCCACCGCCCAGCAGGAAGACAAGAGACCCAGTACTTC,CASSHRPAGRQETQYF
NA,14,TRBV19,TRBJ1-1,NA,TGTGCCAGTAGCTACAGGGTAGCGAACACTGAAGCTTTCTTT,CASSYRVANTEAFF
TRBD2,16,TRBV5-1,TRBJ2-1,NA,TGCGCCAGCAGCTTGGTCGCATTAGCGGGGAACAATGAGCAGTTCTTC,CASSLVALAGNNEQFF
NA,16,TRBV4-2,TRBJ2-3,NA,TGTGCCAGCAGCCAAGGAATCGGGGGAACCTCAGATACGCAGTATTTT,CASSQGIGGTSDTQYF